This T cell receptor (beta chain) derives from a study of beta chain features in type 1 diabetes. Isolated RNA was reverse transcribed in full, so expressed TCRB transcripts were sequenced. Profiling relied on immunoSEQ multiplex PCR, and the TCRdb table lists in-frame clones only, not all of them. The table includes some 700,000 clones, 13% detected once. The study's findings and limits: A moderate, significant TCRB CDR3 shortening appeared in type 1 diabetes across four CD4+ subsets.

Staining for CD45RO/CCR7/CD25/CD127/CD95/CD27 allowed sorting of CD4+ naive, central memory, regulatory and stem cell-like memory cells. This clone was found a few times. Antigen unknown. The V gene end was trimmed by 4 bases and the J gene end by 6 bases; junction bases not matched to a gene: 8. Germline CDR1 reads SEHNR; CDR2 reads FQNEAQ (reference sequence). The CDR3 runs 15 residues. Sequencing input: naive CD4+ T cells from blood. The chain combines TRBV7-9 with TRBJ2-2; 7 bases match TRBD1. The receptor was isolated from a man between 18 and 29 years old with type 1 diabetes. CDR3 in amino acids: CASSSDRELSGELFF. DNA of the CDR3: TGTGCCAGCAGCTCCGACAGGGAACTGTCCGGGGAGCTGTTTTTT.